This T cell receptor (beta chain) was recorded in a study of control samples from healthy donors and cancer patients. The method was immunoSEQ multiplex PCR; TCRdb's version includes in-frame clones alone and lacks a portion of them. The table lists 150,000 to 200,000 clones, roughly 94% of them singletons. V lost 1 base to trimming and J lost 2 bases, with 9 bases between them. Germline CDR1 reads LGHNA; CDR2 reads YSLEER. The CDR3 totals 14 residues. Sequencing input: PBMCs. The V and J genes are TRBV4-3 and TRBJ2-7; unclear D gene. This TCR derives from a man aged 60 to 75 with colorectal cancer. This chain's CDR3 is CASSQVLGPYEQYF. CDR3 nucleotides: TGCGCCAGCAGCCAAGTCCTCGGCCCCTACGAGCAGTACTTC.